These T cell receptor beta chains were read from a single sample in a study of cytomegalovirus exposure and HLA in healthy donors. Produced via immunoSEQ multiplex PCR; TCRdb's table is partial and in-frame only. The sample consists of around 200,000 clones, 77% of them appearing once. Sequencing used PBMCs. The receptors stem from a woman aged 55-70 years in good health and CMV-seropositive. Both conserved end residues are part of each CDR3. D genes are given only for firm matches. The size field is filled for only some rows; it gives once, few, many or a size class.

clone_size j_call d_call v_call cdr3_nt cdr3_aa
NA TRBJ2-5 NA TRBV18 TGTGCCAGCTCACACAGCCGTCAAGAGACCCAGTACTTC CASSHSRQETQYF
few TRBJ2-6 TRBD1 TRBV7-2 TGTGCCAGCAGCCGGACAGGGGGCTCTGGGGCCAACGTCCTGACTTTC CASSRTGGSGANVLTF
few TRBJ1-4 NA TRBV25-1 TGTGCCAGCAGTGAATATGCAGGGACTAATGAAAAACTGTTTTTT CASSEYAGTNEKLFF
NA TRBJ2-7 TRBD1 TRBV6-6 TGTGCCAGCCTCCGGGACAGGTTCTCCTACGAGCAGTACTTC CASLRDRFSYEQYF
NA TRBJ1-4 TRBD1 TRBV5-1 TGCGCCAGCAGCTCCTCGACAGGGGCTAATGAAAAACTGTTTTTT CASSSSTGANEKLFF
NA TRBJ2-7 TRBD2 TRBV18 TGTGCCAGCTCACCACCGGGAGGACTAGCGGGAGGCTACGAGCAGTACTTC CASSPPGGLAGGYEQYF
many TRBJ2-7 NA TRBV6-6 TGTGCCAGCAGTCTGGGGCCTCCTTCCTACGAGCAGTACTTC CASSLGPPSYEQYF
NA TRBJ2-2 NA TRBV21-1 TGTGCCAGCAGCAAAGGGCGGACTAGCGGGGGGACCGGGGAGCTGTTTTTT CASSKGRTSGGTGELFF
NA TRBJ2-7 TRBD1 TRBV19 TGTGCCAGTAGCGGACAGGGTAGTAGCTACGAGCAGTACTTC CASSGQGSSYEQYF
NA TRBJ1-2 NA TRBV29-1 TGCAGCACTAGGGACAACACGGGCTACACCTTC CSTRDNTGYTF
NA TRBJ2-7 NA TRBV20-1 TGCAGTGCCCAAGGGGGCTACGAGCAGTACTTC CSAQGGYEQYF
NA TRBJ1-5 NA TRBV19 TGTGCCAGTAGTGGCGGGGCGGATCAGCCCCAGCATTTT CASSGGADQPQHF
NA TRBJ2-1 TRBD1 TRBV5-1 TGCGCCAGCAGCCTGCGACAGGGGGCGAGGTACAATGAGCAGTTCTTC CASSLRQGARYNEQFF
NA TRBJ1-5 NA TRBV6-1 TGTGCCAGCAGGGGCGGGATACAGCCCCAGCATTTT CASRGGIQPQHF
NA TRBJ1-2 NA TRBV19 TGTGCCAGTAGTATAGGGGGGGACGATTCATATGGCTACACCTTC CASSIGGDDSYGYTF
NA TRBJ1-5 NA TRBV7-2 TGTGCCAGCAGCTTAACTGGACTCCACAATCAGCCCCAGCATTTT CASSLTGLHNQPQHF
NA TRBJ2-1 NA TRBV2 TGTGCCAGGGAGGGTAGACCAAATGAGCAGTTCTTC CAREGRPNEQFF
NA TRBJ1-6 NA TRBV11-1 TGTGCCAGCAGCGCGGGTAATAATTCACCCCTCCACTTT CASSAGNNSPLHF
NA TRBJ2-7 TRBD2 TRBV9 TGTGCCAGCAGCGCTCAAGCGGGGCCGATCTCCTACGAGCAGTACTTC CASSAQAGPISYEQYF
NA TRBJ1-2 TRBD1 TRBV5-4 TGTGCCAGCAGCTACCCCACCGGGACAGGGAACTATGGCTACACCTTC CASSYPTGTGNYGYTF
NA TRBJ1-1 NA TRBV5-1 TGCGCCAGCAGCCGACGAGGGATGGAGACTGAAGCTTTCTTT CASSRRGMETEAFF
NA TRBJ1-5 TRBD1 TRBV27 TGTGCCAGCAGTTTCTTGCCGACAGGGGAGGGGAATCAGCCCCAGCATTTT CASSFLPTGEGNQPQHF
NA TRBJ2-1 TRBD1 TRBV6-5 TGTGCCAGCAGCCTGGGACAGGGCAATGAGCAGTTCTTC CASSLGQGNEQFF
NA TRBJ1-1 NA TRBV11-2 TGTGCCAGCAGACTCCGGGGCACTGAAGCTTTCTTT CASRLRGTEAFF
NA TRBJ1-1 NA TRBV7-3 TGTGCCAGCAGCCCTAATCCGCCTGAAGCTTTCTTT CASSPNPPEAFF
few TRBJ1-1 NA TRBV15 TGTGCCACCAGCAGCGACAGATGGAACACTGAAGCTTTCTTT CATSSDRWNTEAFF
NA TRBJ1-4 NA TRBV18 TGTGCCAGCACCCGGGACAATAATGAAAAACTGTTTTTT CASTRDNNEKLFF
NA TRBJ2-7 TRBD1 TRBV4-1 TGCGCCAGCAGCCGAATGACCCGGGACAGTCTACAGTACTTC CASSRMTRDSLQYF
NA TRBJ2-1 NA TRBV28 TGTGCCAGCTCCCTCCTAGGCTCCTACAATGAGCAGTTCTTC CASSLLGSYNEQFF
NA TRBJ1-4 TRBD1 TRBV5-1 TGCGCCAGCAGCCCGGGACAGAGTACTTTTAATGAAAAACTGTTTTTT CASSPGQSTFNEKLFF
NA TRBJ1-1 NA TRBV5-1 TGCGCCAGCAGCCCTAGTGGGGGGTCGAACACTGAAGCTTTCTTT CASSPSGGSNTEAFF
NA TRBJ1-4 TRBD1 TRBV19 TGTGCCAGTATCCGGACAGGGGGTAATGAAAAACTGTTTTTT CASIRTGGNEKLFF
NA TRBJ2-2 NA TRBV7-3 TGTGCCAGCAGCTTAAACGGTATCCTGAACACCGGGGAGCTGTTTTTT CASSLNGILNTGELFF
NA TRBJ1-2 TRBD1 TRBV27 TGTGCCAGCAGAACCAAAACCCCGGGACAGGGGATCTATGGCTACACCTTC CASRTKTPGQGIYGYTF
NA TRBJ2-1 NA TRBV15 TGTGCCACCAGCACGACAGGCGGGAGTAACTTCTTC CATSTTGGSNFF
NA TRBJ1-6 NA TRBV6-5 TGTGCCGGAGCCGCAGACCTCAATATGCCCCTCCACTTT CAGAADLNMPLHF
NA TRBJ2-1 NA TRBV7-9 TGTGCCAGCAGCTTAGTGGTTGGAGTACCCAATGAGCAGTTCTTC CASSLVVGVPNEQFF
NA TRBJ2-3 TRBD1 TRBV4-2 TGTGCCAGCAGCCAAGATTCGGGGGGACAGGGGGCTTTTACGCAGTATTTT CASSQDSGGQGAFTQYF
few TRBJ1-1 NA TRBV18 TGTGCCAGCTCACCAGGGGCACCTTCCTTGGACACTGAAGCTTTCTTT CASSPGAPSLDTEAFF
NA TRBJ2-1 NA TRBV7-7 TGTGCCAGCAGCTTAGACAGTCACAATGAGCAGTTCTTC CASSLDSHNEQFF
few TRBJ1-5 NA TRBV7-2 TGTGCCAGCACTGCGTCTATCAATCAGCCCCAGCATTTT CASTASINQPQHF
few TRBJ2-7 NA TRBV27 TGTGCCAGCAGGGGCGGGGTGAACCCCTACGAGCAGTACTTC CASRGGVNPYEQYF
NA TRBJ2-1 TRBD1 TRBV5-1 TGCGCCAGCAGCTGGGACAGGGCCGGTAGCGATGAGCAGTTCTTC CASSWDRAGSDEQFF
NA TRBJ1-4 TRBD1 TRBV9 TGTGCCAGCAGCGCGTCTCGACAGGGGGGATTAGGGAATGAAAAACTGTTTTTT CASSASRQGGLGNEKLFF
few TRBJ1-5 NA TRBV28 TGTGCCAGCAGTTTGGTCGGGGAGAATCAGCCCCAGCATTTT CASSLVGENQPQHF
NA TRBJ1-6 TRBD1 TRBV19 TGTGCCAGTAGTAGTGGGACAGAGTATTCACCCCTCCACTTT CASSSGTEYSPLHF
NA TRBJ2-7 TRBD1 TRBV29-1 TGCAGCGTATCACAGGGGGCGATCTACGAGCAGTACTTC CSVSQGAIYEQYF
NA TRBJ2-2 NA TRBV19 TGTGCCAGTAGTCCCACCGGGATAACCATTACCGGGGAGCTGTTTTTT CASSPTGITITGELFF
NA TRBJ1-1 NA TRBV6-1 TGTGCCAGCAGTGCGGGGAGGAGACAGAACACTGAAGCTTTCTTT CASSAGRRQNTEAFF
NA TRBJ1-3 TRBD1 TRBV5-6 TGTGCCAGCAGCTTGACAGGGGGGACCGGAAACACCATATATTTT CASSLTGGTGNTIYF
NA TRBJ2-5 NA TRBV5-1 TGCGCCAGCAGTAGGGGCCTCCAAGAGACCCAGTACTTC CASSRGLQETQYF
NA TRBJ2-7 TRBD1 TRBV18 TGTGCCAGCTCACCAAGAACAGGGGGCAAGGGCGAGCAGTACTTC CASSPRTGGKGEQYF
NA TRBJ2-3 NA TRBV4-3 TGCGCCAGCAGCCGGCTTGGCACAGATACGCAGTATTTT CASSRLGTDTQYF
few TRBJ2-7 TRBD2 TRBV28 TGTGCCAGCAGTGTCCGGACTAGCGGGACGTACGAGCAGTACTTC CASSVRTSGTYEQYF
NA TRBJ1-5 NA TRBV19 TGTGCCAGTAGCCCGACCGTGACAGCTACTAGCAATCAGCCCCAGCATTTT CASSPTVTATSNQPQHF
NA TRBJ1-1 NA TRBV9 TGTGCCAGCAGCGTAGGCGGACAGATGAACACTGAAGCTTTCTTT CASSVGGQMNTEAFF
NA TRBJ1-4 NA TRBV29-1 TGCAGCGTTGGGACAGAGGAAAATGAAAAACTGTTTTTT CSVGTEENEKLFF
NA TRBJ2-7 TRBD2 TRBV5-4 TGTGCCAGCAGCTTTCGGGGGGGAAGGGGCGAGCAGTACTTC CASSFRGGRGEQYF